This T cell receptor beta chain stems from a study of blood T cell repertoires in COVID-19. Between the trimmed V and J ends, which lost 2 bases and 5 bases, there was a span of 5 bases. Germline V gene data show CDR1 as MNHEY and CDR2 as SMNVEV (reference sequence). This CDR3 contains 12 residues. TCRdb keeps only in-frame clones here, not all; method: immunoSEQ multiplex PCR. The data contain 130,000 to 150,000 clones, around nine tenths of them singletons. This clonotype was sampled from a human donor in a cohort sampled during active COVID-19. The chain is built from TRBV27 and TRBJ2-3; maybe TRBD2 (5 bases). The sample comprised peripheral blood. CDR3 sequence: CASSLRGDTQYF. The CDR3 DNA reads TGTGCCAGCAGTTTACGGGGAGATACGCAGTATTTT.